The 20 T cell receptor beta chains in this list originate from one sample, sequenced in a study of blood T cell repertoires in COVID-19. The protocol was immunoSEQ multiplex PCR, while the TCRdb copy is restricted to in-frame clones and leaves out a portion. The data contain about 250,000 clones, 70% to 90% of them seen just once; the ten biggest clones take up about 1.7%. The material sequenced was PBMCs or T cells enriched from blood (not recorded which). These receptors were collected from a man aged 35-49 years who had recovered from COVID-19.

The chain couples TRBV28 to TRBJ1-1; possible D gene TRBD1, 5 bases. CDR1 and CDR2 (germline): MDHEN, SYDVKM. This CDR3 comprises 15 residues. The V end lost 2 bases, the J end lost 1 base, and 11 bases lay between the germline ends. CDR3: CASSLRGNGNTEAFF. DNA for the CDR3: TGTGCCAGCAGTTTAAGGGGCAATGGGAACACTGAAGCTTTCTTT.

This chain connects TRBV7-9 to TRBJ2-5, with 7 bases identical to TRBD2. Trimming cost V 1 base and J 4 bases; bases outside gene matches: 15. This CDR3 has 18 amino acids. Germline V CDR1 and CDR2: SEHNR, FQNEAQ (reference sequence). CDR3 nucleotides: TGTGCCAGCAGCTTAGGCCCTTGGGGGGGGGATATCCCAGAGACCCAGTACTTC. It codes for CASSLGPWGGDIPETQYF.

The chain uses TRBV19 and TRBJ1-6; the match to TRBD1 covers 7 bases. This CDR3 is 17 amino acids long. V shed 4 bases, J shed 7 bases, and the junction held 13 bases outside the gene matches. CDR1 is LNHDA and CDR2 is SQIVND in the germline V gene (reference sequence). CDR3 DNA sequence: TGTGCCAGTAGTACAGGACACAGGGGACGGTGGAATTCACCCCTCCACTTT. Its translation: CASSTGHRGRWNSPLHF.

This clone was counted at least ten times. This sequence joins TRBV11-1 and TRBJ2-2; D may be TRBD1 (6 bases). Germline V gives CDR1 SGHAT, CDR2 FQDESV (reference sequence). Trimming cost V 3 bases and J 7 bases, with 12 bases left between them. This CDR3 comprises 14 residues. CDR3: CASSFRGHIGELFF. CDR3 bases: TGTGCCAGCAGCTTTAGGGGACACATCGGGGAGCTGTTTTTT.

The chain recombines TRBV12-5 with TRBJ1-1; TRBD1 is a possible D gene (6 bases). The CDR3 extends over 16 amino acids. Trimming took off 0 bases at V and 8 bases at J, with 19 bases between the two ends. Germline V gene sequence: CDR1 LGHNT, CDR2 FRNRAP. In DNA, the CDR3 is TGTGCTAGTGGTTTGGTACTCGGGGGGGGCTTCGTCGAAGCTTTCTTT. Its translation: CASGLVLGGGFVEAFF.

This clone has a single count. The chain recombines TRBV4-2 with TRBJ2-2, with 12 bases identical to TRBD2. This CDR3 contains 17 residues. From germline, CDR1 is LGHNA and CDR2 YNFKEQ. V dropped 0 bases and J dropped 7; count of bases not matched to a gene: 6. DNA for the CDR3: TGTGCCAGCAGCCAAGAGGCTAGCGGGGGGGTTGACGGGGAGCTGTTTTTT. As protein: CASSQEASGGVDGELFF.

The rearrangement uses TRBV27 and TRBJ2-3, with 10 bases aligning to TRBD1. CDR1 MNHEY and CDR2 SMNVEV come from the germline V gene (reference sequence). The CDR3 loop spans 14 amino acids. V lost 7 bases and J lost 8; bases outside the gene matches: 9. This CDR3 reads CASKRTGGKRTQYF. CDR3 in DNA: TGTGCCAGCAAACGGACAGGGGGAAAGCGTACGCAGTATTTT.

The chain employs TRBV9 and TRBJ2-7, with D hard to call. Deletions cut 0 bases from V and 2 bases from J, with 9 bases between. Germline lookup yields CDR1 SGDLS and CDR2 YYNGEE. The CDR3 loop spans 14 amino acids. CDR3: CASSVDPGTYEQYF. CDR3 coding DNA: TGTGCCAGCAGCGTAGACCCAGGCACCTACGAGCAGTACTTC.

The J gene is TRBJ2-1, the V gene TRBV29-1; 7 nucleotides agree with TRBD1. CDR1 SQVTM and CDR2 ANQGSEA come from the germline V gene. The CDR3 is made up of 16 amino acids. Unmatched junction bases numbered 19, after V lost 8 bases and J lost 6 bases. CDR3 nucleotides: TGCAGCCTCATCGGGGACAGCTCAGGTTTTGGCAATGAGCAGTTCTTC. Protein: CSLIGDSSGFGNEQFF.

V is TRBV6-5 and J is TRBJ2-2, with a possible D match to TRBD2 (6 bases). CDR3 length: 15 amino acids. The germline gives CDR1 MNHEY, CDR2 SVGAGI. The germline V and J ends were trimmed by 9 bases and 2 bases, with 16 bases remaining between them. CDR3 amino acids: CARSDRGGNTGELFF. CDR3 DNA sequence: TGTGCCAGATCGGACCGGGGAGGAAACACCGGGGAGCTGTTTTTT.

The genes are TRBV11-3 and TRBJ1-1; the match to TRBD1 covers 8 bases. CDR1 and CDR2 from the germline V gene are SGHNT and YENEEA. This CDR3 contains 15 residues. Unmatched junction bases numbered 14, after V lost 4 bases and J lost 10 bases. CDR3: CASSSEMRQGQGAFF. Here the CDR3 DNA reads TGTGCCAGCAGCTCAGAAATGAGACAAGGACAGGGAGCTTTCTTT. The entire variable domain, with the rest obtained from reference TRBV11-3 and TRBJ1-1, is as follows: EAGVVQSPRYKIIEKKQPVAFWCNPISGHNTLYWYLQNLGQGPELLIRYENEEAVDDSQLPKDRFSAERLKGVDSTLKIQPAELGDSAVYLCASSSEMRQGQGAFFGQGTRLTVV.

The gene calls are TRBV7-6 and TRBJ1-1, with 9 nucleotides matching TRBD1. CDR1 SGHVS and CDR2 FNYEAQ come from the germline V gene. The CDR3 spans 18 residues. After removal of 0 bases from V and 0 bases from J, the junction contained 8 bases not matched to a gene. CDR3 DNA sequence: TGTGCCAGCAGCTTAGCTCATCGGGACAGGGAGCTGAACACTGAAGCTTTCTTT. Encoded protein: CASSLAHRDRELNTEAFF.

The chain carries TRBV4-1 and TRBJ2-3, with TRBD2 identical over 7 bases. Germline CDR1 reads MGHRA; CDR2 reads YSYEKL. The CDR3 sequence is 15 residues long. V lost 3 bases to trimming and J lost 3 bases; unmatched junction nucleotides: 6. The CDR3 reads CASSQLSGETDTQYF. The CDR3 nucleotides read TGCGCCAGCAGCCAGCTGAGCGGGGAAACAGATACGCAGTATTTT.

The rearrangement links TRBV7-8 to TRBJ2-5, with 9 bases fitting TRBD2. The CDR3 extends over 15 amino acids. Trimming at V came to 1 base and at J to 5 bases, leaving 5 bases not matched to a gene. CDR1 is SGHVS and CDR2 is FQNEAQ in the germline V gene. The chain's CDR3 is CASSLGGGRGETQYF. DNA of the CDR3: TGTGCCAGCAGCTTAGGCGGCGGGAGGGGTGAGACCCAGTACTTC.

The V and J genes are TRBV11-2 and TRBJ1-2; D unclear. From germline, CDR1 is SGHAT and CDR2 FQNNGV. CDR3 length equals 14 residues. Trimming removed 5 bases from V and 4 bases from J, with 14 bases in between. Written as DNA, the CDR3 is TGTGCCAGCAGCGTCGCCGGCGCGGGCTATGGCTACACCTTC. It specifies CASSVAGAGYGYTF.

The chain has TRBV7-2 and TRBJ2-3; TRBD2 is a possible D gene (7 bases). CDR1 is SGHTA, CDR2 FQGNSA, per germline. Trimming removed 10 bases from V and 8 bases from J, with 25 bases in between. This CDR3 is built from 15 residues. This CDR3 reads CATGGAVEPEGTQYF. CDR3 DNA sequence: TGTGCCACGGGGGGCGCGGTAGAACCGGAGGGTACGCAGTATTTT.

V is TRBV27 and J is TRBJ2-1; 9 bases align to TRBD1. The junction had 9 bases not matched to a gene; V was cut back by 4 bases and J by 2 bases. The length of the CDR3 is 17 residues. Germline V gene data show CDR1 as MNHEY and CDR2 as SMNVEV (reference sequence). CDR3 bases: TGTGCCAGCAGTTCCGAGGGGACAGGGAACCCCTACAATGAGCAGTTCTTC. Translation gives CASSSEGTGNPYNEQFF.

This chain connects TRBV4-3 to TRBJ1-2; D may be TRBD1 (6 bases). Germline-derived CDR1 and CDR2 are LGHNA and YSLEER. This CDR3 has 14 residues. Trimming pared 1 base from V and 5 bases from J, leaving 11 bases between. The CDR3 spells CASSQARTAYGYTF. In DNA form, the CDR3 reads TGCGCCAGCAGCCAAGCCAGGACAGCGTATGGCTACACCTTC.

The rearrangement links TRBV6-5 to TRBJ2-2; D is unresolved. The CDR3 length is 15 residues. The V and J ends lost 2 bases and 1 base respectively, with 8 bases between them. CDR1 is MNHEY, CDR2 SVGAGI, per germline. The CDR3 DNA sequence: TGTGCCAGCAGTTACGGTGGGCAGAACACCGGGGAGCTGTTTTTT. It specifies CASSYGGQNTGELFF.

This clone was picked up one time. J is TRBJ2-2 and V is TRBV19; TRBD2 matches 9 bases. The germline V gene has CDR1 LNHDA and CDR2 SQIVND (reference sequence). This CDR3 comprises 15 residues. With V trimmed by 6 bases and J by 5 bases, 7 bases remained unmatched. The CDR3 DNA is TGTGCCAGTAGAACCGGGACTAGCAGGACCGGGGAGCTGTTTTTT. Its protein is CASRTGTSRTGELFF.